These T cell receptor beta chains were read from a single sample in a study of Tregs in tolerant kidney transplant recipients. The repertoire was sequenced with immunoSEQ multiplex PCR; TCRdb's copy has only in-frame clones and lacks some. The table records more than 90,000 clones, roughly 92% of them present only once. The sample consisted of CD4+ T cells from blood. These receptors were taken from a human donor in good health. Each CDR3 is given with its conserved first and last residue. The order of the fields is D gene, V gene, J gene, clone size, CDR3 DNA, CDR3 protein. The D gene is left open where the match is weak. A clone size is listed for some rows: how often the clone was seen (once, few, many), or a class if it is expanded.

TRBD1	TRBV18	TRBJ2-7	.	TGTGCCAGCTCACTCGACAGGGCTAACGAGCAGTACTTC	CASSLDRANEQYF
.	TRBV7-2	TRBJ2-5	once	TGTGCCAGCAGCCTAGCTCGGGGCGGGGAGACCCAGTACTTC	CASSLARGGETQYF
.	TRBV2	TRBJ1-2	.	TGTGCCAGCACAAACTTATGGGAGAACTATGGCTACACCTTC	CASTNLWENYGYTF
.	TRBV2	TRBJ2-7	.	TGTGCCAGCAGATCGCAGGGAAATGCCTACGAGCAGTACTTC	CASRSQGNAYEQYF
.	TRBV27	TRBJ1-2	.	TGTGCCAGCAAAACATACCGAGGGCTAGGCTACACCTTC	CASKTYRGLGYTF
.	TRBV30	TRBJ1-2	.	TGTGCCTGGAGTTCGGGCAGGGGAACAGTTGGCTACACCTTC	CAWSSGRGTVGYTF
TRBD2	TRBV9	TRBJ2-5	.	TGTGCCAGCAGCGTAGATCGGGGGGGCCTGGAGACCCAGTACTTC	CASSVDRGGLETQYF
TRBD1	TRBV13	TRBJ2-6	.	TGTGCCAGCAGCTTAATCCAGGGGGCGAGCCCTTCTGGGGCCAACGTCCTGACTTTC	CASSLIQGASPSGANVLTF
.	TRBV18	TRBJ1-4	.	TGTGCCAGCTCACCGTATACGGCTGCAACTAATGAAAAACTGTTTTTT	CASSPYTAATNEKLFF
.	TRBV6-5	TRBJ2-6	.	TGTGCCAGCAGTTACGGGGGGTCGGGGGCCAACGTCCTGACTTTC	CASSYGGSGANVLTF
TRBD2	TRBV7-9	TRBJ2-7	few	TGTGCCAGCAGTCACACTAGCGGAGGAGGAGCCTCCTACGAGCAGTACTTC	CASSHTSGGGASYEQYF
.	TRBV16	TRBJ1-2	.	TGTGCCAGCAGCCACCGGACAGACGAGGTTGGCTACACCTTC	CASSHRTDEVGYTF